The table lists the clone carrying this T cell receptor beta chain with a count of one. The data derive from a study of blood T cell repertoires in COVID-19. Study in general: Nucleic acid was either cDNA or gDNA, and it came from T cells, B-cell-depleted T cells, or PBMCs.

V was trimmed by 3 bases and J by 8 bases, leaving 13 bases between them. The CDR3 runs 13 residues. Authors' methods: Estimates of nucleated cell counts were drawn from the amplification of reference gene primers. Using immunoSEQ multiplex PCR, the repertoire was profiled, and TCRdb retains in-frame clones only, with some absent. For V, J and clone size, that table is used; D and trimming come from the DNA. The profile covers 97,000 or so clones, with around 79% appearing a single time and around 18% taken by the ten largest. The sample consisted of peripheral blood. The source is an elderly woman with active or convalescent COVID-19. This chain uses TRBV12-3 or TRBV12-4 with TRBJ1-2; D gene ambiguous. CDR3 loop: CASSFAAESGYTF. In DNA, the CDR3 is TGTGCCAGCAGTTTTGCAGCGGAGTCGGGCTACACCTTC.